This is a list of T cell receptor beta chains from one sample in a study of OX40 agonist ivuxolimab in advanced cancers. The table came from immunoSEQ multiplex PCR; TCRdb's copy has only in-frame clones and leaves some out. The table records 55,000 to 85,000 clones, just over 85% of them present only once. Material: CD4+ or CD8+ T cells sorted from blood, obtained in a trial of the OX40 agonist ivuxolimab. The receptors come from an adult with an advanced solid tumor such as melanoma, head and neck, liver or kidney cancer. The CDR3 runs from the conserved cysteine through the conserved F or W. D genes are given only for firm matches. The listing skips clone size in some rows; elsewhere it reads once, few, many or a size class.

D gene,clone size,J gene,V gene,CDR3 DNA,CDR3 protein
TRBD1,.,TRBJ2-7,TRBV19,TGTGCCAGTAGTAGAACCGGGACAGGGGGCTCCTACGAGCAGTACTTC,CASSRTGTGGSYEQYF
TRBD1,.,TRBJ2-5,TRBV5-4,TGTGCCAGCAGCTTAAACCCAGGGGGCATGGAGACCCAGTACTTC,CASSLNPGGMETQYF
TRBD1,.,TRBJ1-1,TRBV28,TGTGCCAGCAGCCGGACAGGAATGAACACTGAAGCTTTCTTT,CASSRTGMNTEAFF
.,.,TRBJ1-4,TRBV7-9,TGTGCCAGCAGCCCCAATCAGGGTCGCGAAAAACTGTTTTTT,CASSPNQGREKLFF
.,.,TRBJ1-4,TRBV18,TGTGCCAGCTCACCGGCTGGAACTAATGAAAAACTGTTTTTT,CASSPAGTNEKLFF
.,.,TRBJ2-1,TRBV29-1,TGCAGCGTTGCCAGGGGGGGGAATGAGCAGTTCTTC,CSVARGGNEQFF
.,few,TRBJ2-7,TRBV27,TGTGCCAGCAGTTTCTCGGGTCTAAACGGCGAGCAGTACTTC,CASSFSGLNGEQYF
.,.,TRBJ2-4,TRBV11-2,TGTGCCAGCAGCTTAGCCCGATGGGTAAACATTCAGTACTTC,CASSLARWVNIQYF
TRBD2,.,TRBJ2-5,TRBV5-1,TGCGCCAGCAGTCGGGAGCGGGGCGACCAAGAGACCCAGTACTTC,CASSRERGDQETQYF
TRBD1,.,TRBJ1-6,TRBV5-6,TGTGCCAGCAGACTCCGGGACAGGCCCAATTCACCCCTCCACTTT,CASRLRDRPNSPLHF
TRBD1,once,TRBJ1-1,TRBV5-1,TGCGCCAGCAGCTTGGCACAGGGGGCGAGCTCGGATTTCTTT,CASSLAQGASSDFF
.,.,TRBJ2-3,TRBV30,TGTGCCTGGAGTGATCCCGGGCCAAGGGTAGGAGATACGCAGTATTTT,CAWSDPGPRVGDTQYF
TRBD2,.,TRBJ2-1,TRBV2,TGTGCCAGTACCGGGACTAGCGGCAACAATGAGCAGTTCTTC,CASTGTSGNNEQFF
.,.,TRBJ1-2,TRBV6-5,TGTGCCAGCAGTCCCGGGACACAAGCTGGCTACACCTTC,CASSPGTQAGYTF
.,.,TRBJ1-4,TRBV9,TGTGCCAGCAGCGTTGGCTTTAATGAAAAACTGTTTTTT,CASSVGFNEKLFF
TRBD2,.,TRBJ2-1,TRBV2,TGTGCCAGCAGTTCTACCGGGACTAGCGGCTCCAATGAGCAGTTCTTC,CASSSTGTSGSNEQFF
TRBD2,once,TRBJ2-3,TRBV9,TGTGCCAGCAGCGTATCAGCGGGGGGTTACACAGATACGCAGTATTTT,CASSVSAGGYTDTQYF
.,.,TRBJ1-1,TRBV19,TGTGCCAGTAGTATATTAGTACAGGGCACTGAAGCTTTCTTT,CASSILVQGTEAFF
TRBD2,.,TRBJ2-1,TRBV5-4,TGTGCCAGCAGCTTCCAGCGGGGAATTTATGAGCAGTTCTTC,CASSFQRGIYEQFF
TRBD2,.,TRBJ2-3,TRBV6-1,TGTGCCAGATGGGGACTAGCGGGGGCAGATACGCAGTATTTT,CARWGLAGADTQYF
.,.,TRBJ2-1,TRBV9,TGTGCCAGCAGCGCTACAGGGAATGAGCAGTTCTTC,CASSATGNEQFF
.,.,TRBJ1-5,TRBV6-5,TGTGCCAGCAGTTCCCATCGTAATAGCAATCAGCCCCAGCATTTT,CASSSHRNSNQPQHF
.,.,TRBJ2-4,TRBV7-9,TGTGCCAGCAGCCCGGACTGGAACATTCAGTACTTC,CASSPDWNIQYF
TRBD1,.,TRBJ1-5,TRBV7-9,TGTGCCAGCAGCTTAGGGCTGGGGGACAGGAGCAATCAGCCCCAGCATTTT,CASSLGLGDRSNQPQHF
.,.,TRBJ1-2,TRBV21-1,TGTGCCAGCAAATCGGGGCAGTATGGCTACACCTTC,CASKSGQYGYTF
.,.,TRBJ1-1,TRBV6-5,TGTGCCAGCCGTACCAGATACACTGAAGCTTTCTTT,CASRTRYTEAFF
.,.,TRBJ1-5,TRBV6-4,TGTGCCAGCAGTGACTCGGCGCGGCCCCTCAATCAGCCCCAGCATTTT,CASSDSARPLNQPQHF
.,.,TRBJ1-4,TRBV4-1,TGCGCCAGCAGCCCCGCCCAGGGATTAAATGAAAAACTGTTTTTT,CASSPAQGLNEKLFF
TRBD1,.,TRBJ1-6,TRBV28,TGTGCCAGCAGTTTTTCGGGACAGAATTCACCCCTCCACTTT,CASSFSGQNSPLHF
.,.,TRBJ1-5,TRBV7-2,TGTGCCAGCAGCTTAGGGTACAATCAGCCCCAGCATTTT,CASSLGYNQPQHF
TRBD2,.,TRBJ2-1,TRBV28,TGTGCCAGCAGTTTTTCCGGGACTAGCAATAGGGAGCAGTTCTTC,CASSFSGTSNREQFF
.,.,TRBJ2-5,TRBV28,TGTGCCAGCAGACTAGGACCCCGGCGGACCGACCTGGACGAGACCCAGTACTTC,CASRLGPRRTDLDETQYF
.,.,TRBJ2-5,TRBV11-2,TGTGCCAGCAGCTTAGCCCCGACTGGGCAAGAGACCCAGTACTTC,CASSLAPTGQETQYF
.,.,TRBJ2-2,TRBV7-2,TGTGCCAGCAGCCCGACAGGCTCGAACACCGGGGAGCTGTTTTTT,CASSPTGSNTGELFF